The 26 T cell receptor beta chains given below trace back to one sample, sequenced in a study of T cell changes during pregnancy in multiple sclerosis. The repertoire was sequenced with immunoSEQ multiplex PCR; TCRdb's copy has only in-frame clones and lacks some. The sample contains fewer than 50,000 clones, 91% of which appear only once. The material was CD8+ T cells from peripheral blood mononuclear cells, obtained after pregnancy. Receptors were obtained from a female donor with multiple sclerosis, enrolled in a pregnancy study.

This clone came up once. CDR3 coding DNA: TGTGCCAGCAGTTTAGGGCAGAACTATGGCTACACCTTC. Amino acids: CASSLGQNYGYTF. This chain connects TRBV27 to TRBJ1-2; the D is unclear. Germline V lookup: CDR1 MNHEY, CDR2 SMNVEV (reference sequence). CDR3 length: 13 amino acids. Between the trimmed V and J ends, which lost 2 bases and 2 bases, there was a span of 6 bases.

The gene calls are TRBV9 and TRBJ1-1; the D is unclear. Germline V gene sequence: CDR1 SGDLS, CDR2 YYNGEE. V lost 0 bases and J 4 bases, leaving 13 bases between the germline ends. The CDR3 contains 15 residues. This CDR3 reads CASSVDIGSSTEAFF. As DNA, the CDR3 is TGTGCCAGCAGCGTAGATATCGGGAGTAGCACTGAAGCTTTCTTT.

This clone was seen a few times. The chain employs TRBV5-1 and TRBJ2-7, with a weak D call TRBD1 (6 bases). Trimming shortened V by 0 bases and J by 6 bases, and 7 bases separated the two germline ends. In germline, CDR1 is SGHRS, CDR2 YFSETQ. CDR3 length equals 12 residues. The CDR3 nucleotides read TGCGCCAGCAGCTTGGACAGGGCCGAGCAGTACTTC. Translated, it gives CASSLDRAEQYF.

The genes are TRBV13 and TRBJ1-5, with 9 bases aligning to TRBD1. CDR3 length equals 15 residues. V gave up 0 bases and J gave up 11 bases; unmatched junction bases: 8. Per the germline V gene, CDR1 is PRHDT and CDR2 is FYEKMQ (reference sequence). CDR3 in DNA: TGTGCCAGCAGCTTAGGGGGACAGGGTAGTTTGGCCCAGCATTTT. Translation: CASSLGGQGSLAQHF.

This clone was seen only once. The chain is built from TRBV7-9 and TRBJ2-7, with a possible D match to TRBD1 (5 bases). This CDR3 comprises 13 residues. V lost 3 bases and J 1 base, leaving 7 bases between the germline ends. Germline CDR1 and CDR2: SEHNR and FQNEAQ (reference sequence). DNA for the CDR3: TGTGCCAGCAGCTTTAAGGGGTCCTACGAGCAGTACTTC. Amino acid sequence: CASSFKGSYEQYF.

The V and J genes are TRBV9 and TRBJ1-3, with D possibly matching TRBD1 (5 bases). The V end was cut by 4 bases, the J end by 2 bases, with 16 bases between. CDR1 and CDR2 (germline): SGDLS, YYNGEE. CDR3 length: 16 residues. The CDR3 spells CASSHPVIGAGNTIYF. Here the CDR3 DNA reads TGTGCCAGCAGCCACCCCGTTATAGGGGCTGGAAACACCATATATTTT. Using reference TRBV9 and TRBJ1-3 for the parts outside the CDR3, the full variable domain is DSGVTQTPKHLITATGQRVTLRCSPRSGDLSVYWYQQSLDQGLQFLIQYYNGEERAKGNILERFSAQQFPDLHSELNLSSLELGDSALYFCASSHPVIGAGNTIYFGEGSWLTVV.

The chain carries TRBV18 and TRBJ2-7, with D possibly matching TRBD1 (5 bases). CDR1 is KGHSH and CDR2 is LQKENI in the germline V gene. There are 13 residues in the CDR3. V was trimmed by 6 bases and J by 3 bases, leaving 12 bases between them. The CDR3 protein is CASSVDSDYEQYF. Here the CDR3 DNA reads TGTGCCAGCTCCGTAGACAGTGACTACGAGCAGTACTTC.

The chain is built from TRBV6-6 and TRBJ2-1; the match to TRBD1 covers 7 bases. The CDR3 totals 14 residues. Germline V gives CDR1 MNHNY, CDR2 SVGAGI (reference sequence). Losses at the gene ends were 2 bases for V and 6 bases for J; bases not matched to a gene: 4. This CDR3 is CASSYQAGGNEQFF. CDR3 nucleotide sequence: TGTGCCAGCAGTTACCAAGCAGGGGGCAATGAGCAGTTCTTC.

The chain has TRBV7-3 and TRBJ1-6; a possible D gene is TRBD1 (5 bases). Germline loops: CDR1 SGHTA, CDR2 FQGTGA. V was trimmed by 0 bases and J by 11 bases, leaving 8 bases between them. The CDR3 covers 13 residues. The CDR3 spells CASSLTGGPPLHF. The CDR3, as DNA: TGTGCCAGCAGCTTAACCGGGGGTCCACCCCTCCACTTT. Full variable domain (remainder filled in from reference TRBV7-3 and TRBJ1-6): GAGVSQTPSNKVTEKGKYVELRCDPISGHTALYWYRQSLGQGPEFLIYFQGTGAADDSGLPNDRFFAVRPEGSVSTLKIQRTERGDSAVYLCASSLTGGPPLHFGNGTRLTVT.

CDR3 sequence: CASRENIAGLTDTQYF. CDR3 bases: TGTGCCAGCAGAGAAAATATAGCGGGGCTAACAGATACGCAGTATTTT. The V and J genes are TRBV6-1 and TRBJ2-3, with TRBD2 matching 8 bases. Germline CDR1 reads MNHNS; CDR2 reads SASEGT. V lost 6 bases, J lost 3 bases, and 11 bases stayed unmatched. CDR3 length equals 16 residues.

This chain connects TRBV29-1 to TRBJ1-4; D is ambiguous. The V gene lost 3 bases and the J gene lost 0 bases, with 5 bases spanning the gap. The CDR3 extends over 13 amino acids. The germline V gene has CDR1 SQVTM and CDR2 ANQGSEA. The CDR3 region is CSVERATNEKLFF. The CDR3 DNA is TGCAGCGTTGAGCGGGCAACTAATGAAAAACTGTTTTTT. Supplemented by reference TRBV29-1 and TRBJ1-4, the full variable domain reads SAVISQKPSRDICQRGTSLTIQCQVDSQVTMMFWYRQQPGQSLTLIATANQGSEATYESGFVIDKFPISRPNLTFSTLTVSNMSPEDSSIYLCSVERATNEKLFFGSGTQLSVL.

The chain employs TRBV9 and TRBJ2-2; D gene uncertain. V was trimmed by 4 bases and J by 8 bases, leaving 9 bases between them. Looked up from germline, CDR1 is SGDLS and CDR2 is YYNGEE. CDR3 length: 12 residues. As DNA, the CDR3 is TGTGCCAGCAGCCTCTCAGAAGGGGAGCTGTTTTTT. Its protein product is CASSLSEGELFF.

The chain is built from TRBV7-9 and TRBJ2-7; 9 bases line up with TRBD1. Germline values: CDR1 SEHNR, CDR2 FQNEAQ (reference sequence). Unmatched junction bases numbered 7, after V lost 6 bases and J lost 1 base. This CDR3 has 15 amino acids. CDR3 in amino acids: CASRPPGTGSYEQYF. The DNA for the CDR3 is TGTGCCAGCAGGCCGCCCGGGACAGGGTCCTACGAGCAGTACTTC.

The chain combines TRBV27 with TRBJ2-5; tentative D call: TRBD2 (5 bases). Trimming pared 5 bases from V and 7 bases from J, leaving 17 bases between. This CDR3 contains 14 residues. Germline lookup yields CDR1 MNHEY and CDR2 SMNVEV (reference sequence). The CDR3 DNA reads TGTGCCAGCAGTCCACTCCCGGGGTCAGGGACCCAGTACTTC. Translated: CASSPLPGSGTQYF.

The chain uses TRBV29-1 and TRBJ1-2; 7 nucleotides line up with TRBD1. CDR1 and CDR2 from the germline V gene are SQVTM and ANQGSEA. With V trimmed by 7 bases and J by 8 bases, 13 bases remained unmatched. The length of the CDR3 is 13 residues. The CDR3 bases are TGCAGCGCCCAGACCGGGACAGTTGACGGCTACACCTTC. Its translation is CSAQTGTVDGYTF. Together with reference TRBV29-1 and TRBJ1-2, the CDR3 gives the full variable domain: SAVISQKPSRDICQRGTSLTIQCQVDSQVTMMFWYRQQPGQSLTLIATANQGSEATYESGFVIDKFPISRPNLTFSTLTVSNMSPEDSSIYLCSAQTGTVDGYTFGSGTRLTVV.

This clone has just one count. This sequence joins TRBV6-4 and TRBJ2-3; maybe TRBD1 (5 bases). CDR1 and CDR2 (germline): MRHNA, SNTAGT. CDR3 length: 15 amino acids. V dropped 0 bases and J dropped 3 bases, with 10 bases sitting between them. CDR3 DNA sequence: TGTGCCAGCAGTGACTCAAGGGGTGGTACAGATACGCAGTATTTT. Protein sequence: CASSDSRGGTDTQYF.

The chain carries TRBV2 and TRBJ1-3; 7 nucleotides agree with TRBD1. Losses at the gene ends were 10 bases for V and 2 bases for J; bases not matched to a gene: 5. The CDR3 extends over 13 amino acids. Germline V gives CDR1 SNHLY, CDR2 FYNNEI. CDR3 sequence reads: CAIHRGPGNTIYF. DNA for the CDR3: TGTGCCATCCACAGGGGCCCTGGAAACACCATATATTTT.

The chain is built from TRBV7-6 and TRBJ2-1; 7 nucleotides match TRBD2. The germline V gene encodes CDR1 SGHVS and CDR2 FNYEAQ. V shed 1 base and J 4 bases; nucleotides not matched to a gene: 7. The CDR3 has 16 residues. The CDR3 is CASSLVGLAVYNEQFF. For the CDR3, the DNA is TGTGCCAGCAGCTTAGTGGGGCTAGCGGTGTACAATGAGCAGTTCTTC.

This chain connects TRBV5-1 to TRBJ2-2; TRBD1 is a possible D gene (5 bases). This CDR3 contains 15 residues. Germline V gene data show CDR1 as SGHRS and CDR2 as YFSETQ. Trimming took off 6 bases at V and 0 bases at J, with 12 bases between the two ends. The CDR3 loop reads CASTQTAPNTGELFF. CDR3 nucleotides: TGCGCCAGCACCCAGACAGCTCCGAACACCGGGGAGCTGTTTTTT.

This chain joins TRBV7-9 and TRBJ1-1, with D unresolved. Per the germline V gene, CDR1 is SEHNR and CDR2 is FQNEAQ (reference sequence). Trimming removed 7 bases at V and 3 bases at J, with 9 bases between. The CDR3 is made up of 12 amino acids. The CDR3 bases are TGTGCCAGCATGCGGGGTTACACTGAAGCTTTCTTT. Its translation is CASMRGYTEAFF.

The genes are TRBV7-6 and TRBJ2-7; 7 positions match TRBD1. The CDR3 is 13 amino acids. Trimming at V came to 3 bases and at J to 4 bases, leaving 3 bases not matched to a gene. The germline V gene has CDR1 SGHVS and CDR2 FNYEAQ. The chain's CDR3 is CASSLGQPYEQYF. CDR3 DNA sequence: TGTGCCAGCAGCTTGGGACAGCCGTACGAGCAGTACTTC.

The chain carries TRBV6-6 and TRBJ1-6; weak D call: TRBD1 (5 bases). The CDR3 is 15 residues long. The germline CDR1 and CDR2 sequences are MNHNY and SVGAGI (reference sequence). Trimming shortened V by 0 bases and J by 7 bases, and 10 bases separated the two germline ends. The CDR3: CASSYSTEKNSPLHF. The CDR3 DNA is TGTGCCAGCAGTTACTCGACAGAGAAGAATTCACCCCTCCACTTT.

The V and J genes are TRBV7-9 and TRBJ2-1, with a weak D call TRBD2 (6 bases). Germline assignment: CDR1 SEHNR and CDR2 FQNEAQ (reference sequence). This CDR3 region has 15 residues. V lost 5 bases and J 9 bases, leaving 20 bases between the germline ends. CDR3 in DNA: TGTGCCAGCAGCCAACGGGACTGGGGAGATGGTGAGCAGTTCTTC. It is translated as CASSQRDWGDGEQFF. Using reference TRBV7-9 and TRBJ2-1 for the parts outside the CDR3, the full variable domain is DTGVSQNPRHKITKRGQNVTFRCDPISEHNRLYWYRQTLGQGPEFLTYFQNEAQLEKSRLLSDRFSAERPKGSFSTLEIQRTEQGDSAMYLCASSQRDWGDGEQFFGPGTRLTVL.

The chain combines TRBV6-4 with TRBJ2-5; 11 bases fit TRBD2. The CDR3 has 14 residues. Germline loops: CDR1 MRHNA, CDR2 SNTAGT. The ends lost 8 bases at V and 5 bases at J; junction bases unmatched: 7. CDR3 DNA sequence: TGTGCCAGCTCCTTGACTAGCGGGGCGGAGACCCAGTACTTC. Protein product: CASSLTSGAETQYF.

The V and J genes are TRBV2 and TRBJ2-7; 7 bases fit TRBD2. This CDR3 comprises 12 residues. The V gene's germline CDR1 is SNHLY and CDR2 FYNNEI. Trimming cost V 8 bases and J 6 bases; bases outside gene matches: 7. The CDR3 nucleotides read TGTGCCAGCGTGGGGGGGGTAAGCGAGCAGTACTTC. It translates to CASVGGVSEQYF. Variable domain in full (rest from reference TRBV2 and TRBJ2-7): EPEVTQTPSHQVTQMGQEVILRCVPISNHLYFYWYRQILGQKVEFLVSFYNNEISEKSEIFDDQFSVERPDGSNFTLKIRSTKLEDSAMYFCASVGGVSEQYFGPGTRLTVT.

The V call is TRBV11-2, the J call TRBJ2-7; D gene uncertain. CDR3 length: 15 residues. Trimming removed 7 bases from V and 4 bases from J, with 20 bases in between. CDR1 is SGHAT and CDR2 is FQNNGV in the germline V gene. CDR3 nucleotides: TGTGCCAGCACCCCGGAGATTACTAATAGTTACGAGCAGTACTTC. It yields the protein CASTPEITNSYEQYF.